Described below is a single TCR beta chain sequence and its context. What it binds is unknown. The sample belongs to a study of cytomegalovirus exposure and HLA in healthy donors. Study results and caveats: As a later analysis revealed, the rate of TCR association differed by HLA locus, with DRB1 most and HLA-C fewest. Analysis performed later showed TCR beta chains linked to HLA being more clonally expanded than equally common others.

The PCR used 60 Vbeta and 13 Jbeta primers. Sequenced by immunoSEQ multiplex PCR; TCRdb stores in-frame clones only, minus some. Of around 140,000 clones in the sample, roughly 83% were seen once. This CDR3 comprises 14 residues. Unmatched junction bases numbered 3, after V lost 2 bases and J lost 1 base. Per the germline V gene, CDR1 is SQVTM and CDR2 is ANQGSEA. Each donor was healthy, and each was a bone marrow donor. This clonotype originated in a man aged 40-55 years in good health and CMV-seronegative. The V and J genes are TRBV29-1 and TRBJ2-3; 7 bases match TRBD1. Material: PBMCs. This CDR3 is CSVERGRGTDTQYF. The CDR3 DNA reads as TGCAGCGTTGAAAGGGGGCGGGGCACAGATACGCAGTATTTT.